In its sample, the clone carrying this T cell receptor beta chain ranks as medium-sized. Its target is not known. From germline, CDR1 is SGHRS and CDR2 YFSETQ. There are 13 residues in the CDR3. V gave up 6 bases and J gave up 0 bases; unmatched junction bases: 2. Time point indicated: sample taken at primary tumor resection. Sequencing covered unsorted whole RNA taken from tumor, nontumor lung or frozen PBMC. Every TCR cDNA molecule bore a unique molecular identifier. TCRdb re-derived calls from the 5' RACE reads in MiXCR, one entry per CDR3 protein. Of some 11,000 distinct CDR3 sequences in the sample, approximately 14% are singletons; the top ten hold 2.4%. The data stem from a study of spatial heterogeneity in lung cancer. Whole-study results and caveats: The appearance of ubiquitous expanded tumor TCRs in blood was greater at resection than follow-up.

This TCR came from a female donor with early-stage non-small cell lung cancer. This specimen was PBMCs, taken at surgery. The genes are TRBV5-1 and TRBJ2-7, with 8 bases fitting TRBD1. The CDR3 loop reads CASKGQDSYEQYF. As DNA, the CDR3 is TGCGCCAGCAAGGGACAGGACTCCTACGAGCAGTACTTC.